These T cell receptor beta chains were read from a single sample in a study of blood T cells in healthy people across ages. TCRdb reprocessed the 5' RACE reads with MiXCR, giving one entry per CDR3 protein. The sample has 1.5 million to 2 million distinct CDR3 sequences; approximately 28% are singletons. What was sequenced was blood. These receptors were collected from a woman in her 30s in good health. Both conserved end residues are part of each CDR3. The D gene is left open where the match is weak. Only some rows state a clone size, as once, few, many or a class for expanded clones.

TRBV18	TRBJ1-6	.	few	CASSLGQQNSPLHF	TGTGCCAGCTCACTTGGACAGCAAAATTCACCCCTCCACTTT
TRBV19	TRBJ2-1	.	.	CATYRTGPGNEQFF	TGTGCCACCTACCGAACGGGCCCGGGCAATGAGCAGTTCTTC
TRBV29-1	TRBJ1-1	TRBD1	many	CSVEGTGWTEAFF	TGCAGCGTTGAAGGGACAGGGTGGACTGAAGCTTTCTTT
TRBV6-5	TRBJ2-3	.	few	CASSSWTGTPAGYQDTQYF	TGTGCCAGCAGTTCTTGGACAGGAACCCCAGCGGGATATCAAGATACGCAGTATTTT
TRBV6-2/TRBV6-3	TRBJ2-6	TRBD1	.	CAGTRATGDSLDGANVLTF	TGTGCCGGCACCCGAGCGACAGGGGACAGTTTGGATGGGGCCAACGTCCTGACTTTC
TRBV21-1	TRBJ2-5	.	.	CASSNESGDQGTQYF	TGTGCCAGCAGCAACGAATCGGGGGACCAAGGGACCCAGTACTTC
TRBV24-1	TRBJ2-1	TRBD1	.	CATSDSGTGAAEEQFF	TGTGCCACCAGTGATTCCGGGACAGGGGCTGCGGAGGAGCAGTTCTTC
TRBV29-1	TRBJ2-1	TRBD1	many	CSLTGTGRRNEQFF	TGCAGCTTAACCGGGACAGGGCGCCGGAATGAGCAGTTCTTC
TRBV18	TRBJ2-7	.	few	CASSTGRRARLANLSSYEQYF	TGTGCCAGCTCAACCGGTAGACGGGCTAGGCTAGCGAATTTAAGTTCCTACGAGCAGTACTTC
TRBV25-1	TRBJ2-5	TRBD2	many	CASRTSGRAETQYF	TGTGCCAGCAGGACCAGCGGGAGAGCGGAGACCCAGTACTTC
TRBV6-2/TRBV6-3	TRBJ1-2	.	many	CASRDGNYGYTF	TGTGCCAGCAGGGACGGGAACTATGGCTACACCTTC
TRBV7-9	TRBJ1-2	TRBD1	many	CASSPGQGPNYGYTF	TGTGCCAGCAGCCCGGGACAGGGGCCAAACTATGGCTACACCTTC
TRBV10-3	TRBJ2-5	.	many	CAIKGETQYF	TGTGCCATCAAGGGAGAGACCCAGTACTTC
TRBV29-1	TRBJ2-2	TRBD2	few	CSVSGSPNTGELFF	TGCAGCGTCAGCGGGAGCCCGAACACCGGGGAGCTGTTTTTT
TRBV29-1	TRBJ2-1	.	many	CSVDDTKQFF	TGCAGCGTTGACGACACGAAGCAGTTCTTC
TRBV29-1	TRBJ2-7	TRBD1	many	CSVGPDRVGVYEQYF	TGCAGCGTTGGCCCAGACAGGGTCGGGGTTTACGAGCAGTACTTC
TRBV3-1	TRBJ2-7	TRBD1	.	CASSRPGQIAYEQYF	TGTGCCAGCAGCCGTCCGGGACAGATAGCCTACGAGCAGTACTTC
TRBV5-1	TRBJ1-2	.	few	CASSFGPFGYTF	TGCGCCAGCAGCTTTGGCCCATTCGGCTACACCTTC
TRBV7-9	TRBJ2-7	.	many	CASSSTAGTTYGQYF	TGTGCCAGCAGCTCCACCGCGGGGACCACCTACGGGCAGTACTTC
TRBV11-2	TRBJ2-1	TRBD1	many	CASSSRTGDNEQFF	TGTGCCAGCAGCTCCCGGACAGGGGACAATGAGCAGTTCTTC
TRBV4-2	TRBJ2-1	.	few	CASSQERGIDEQFF	TGTGCCAGCAGCCAAGAGAGGGGTATAGATGAGCAGTTCTTC
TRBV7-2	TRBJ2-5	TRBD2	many	CASSSWGGSAETQYF	TGTGCCAGCAGCTCCTGGGGCGGGAGTGCAGAGACCCAGTACTTC
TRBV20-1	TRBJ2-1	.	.	CSATSGYNEQFF	TGCAGTGCTACAAGCGGGTACAATGAGCAGTTCTTC
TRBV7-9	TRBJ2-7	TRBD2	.	CASSSRGLAGRFYEQYF	TGTGCCAGCAGCTCCCGAGGGCTAGCGGGAAGATTCTACGAGCAGTACTTC
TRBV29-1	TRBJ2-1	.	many	CSIGGAAYNEQFF	TGCAGCATTGGGGGGGCCGCCTACAATGAGCAGTTCTTC
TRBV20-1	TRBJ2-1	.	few	CSARRVDNEQFF	TGCAGTGCTAGAAGGGTGGACAATGAGCAGTTCTTC
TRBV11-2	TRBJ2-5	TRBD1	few	CASSLGQGVTQYF	TGTGCCAGCAGCTTAGGACAGGGAGTGACCCAGTACTTC
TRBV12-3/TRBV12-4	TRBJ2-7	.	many	CASSPDPSEQYF	TGTGCCAGCAGTCCGGACCCCTCCGAGCAGTACTTC
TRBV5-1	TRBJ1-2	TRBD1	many	CASSPPGQGANYGYTF	TGCGCCAGCAGCCCTCCGGGACAGGGGGCTAACTATGGCTACACCTTC
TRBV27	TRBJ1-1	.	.	CASSLRSSTEAFF	TGTGCCAGCAGTCTACGGTCGAGCACTGAAGCTTTCTTT
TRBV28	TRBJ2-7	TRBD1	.	CASSWTGTCYEQYF	TGTGCCAGCAGTTGGACAGGGACTTGCTACGAGCAGTACTTC
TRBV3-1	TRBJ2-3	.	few	CASSQGRLTDTQYF	TGTGCCAGCAGCCAAGGCAGGCTTACAGATACGCAGTATTTT
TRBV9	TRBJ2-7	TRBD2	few	CASSVDGSGDEQYF	TGTGCCAGCAGCGTAGACGGGAGCGGGGACGAGCAGTACTTC
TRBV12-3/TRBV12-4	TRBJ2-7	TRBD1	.	CASSPQGALNRYEQYF	TGTGCCAGCAGTCCTCAGGGGGCCCTAAACCGCTACGAGCAGTACTTC
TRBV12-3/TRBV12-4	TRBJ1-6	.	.	CAGRYSRSYNSPLHF	TGTGCCGGCAGATACAGCCGCTCCTATAATTCACCCCTCCACTTT
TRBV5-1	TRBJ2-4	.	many	CASSYSFKNIQYF	TGCGCCAGCAGCTACAGTTTCAAAAACATTCAGTACTTC
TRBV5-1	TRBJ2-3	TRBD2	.	CASSGSGRASTDTQYF	TGCGCCAGCAGCGGTAGCGGGAGGGCCAGCACAGATACGCAGTATTTT
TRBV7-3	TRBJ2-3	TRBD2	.	CASSSRTSGADTQYF	TGTGCCAGCAGCTCCAGGACTAGCGGGGCAGATACGCAGTATTTT
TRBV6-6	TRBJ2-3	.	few	CASRDYIDTQYF	TGTGCCAGCAGGGACTACATAGATACGCAGTATTTT
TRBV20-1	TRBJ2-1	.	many	CSAHAGVNEQFF	TGCAGTGCCCATGCCGGTGTCAATGAGCAGTTCTTC
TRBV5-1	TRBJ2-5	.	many	CASSLDAEETQYF	TGCGCCAGCAGCTTGGATGCGGAAGAGACCCAGTACTTC
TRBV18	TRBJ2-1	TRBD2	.	CASSPGVAGDNEQFF	TGTGCCAGCTCACCGGGGGTAGCGGGGGACAATGAGCAGTTCTTC
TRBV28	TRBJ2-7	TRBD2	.	CASRIGGAGSYEQYF	TGTGCCAGCAGGATCGGGGGGGCTGGCTCCTACGAGCAGTACTTC
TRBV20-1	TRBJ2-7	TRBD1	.	CSASGTEIYEQYF	TGCAGTGCTTCCGGGACAGAGATCTACGAGCAGTACTTC
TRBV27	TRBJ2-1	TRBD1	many	CASRRTGYNEQFF	TGTGCCAGCAGGCGGACAGGGTACAATGAGCAGTTCTTC
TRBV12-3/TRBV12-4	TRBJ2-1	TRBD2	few	CASSPTSSGGRGDEQFF	TGTGCCAGCAGTCCTACCTCCAGCGGGGGGCGAGGGGATGAGCAGTTCTTC
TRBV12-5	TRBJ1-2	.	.	CASGFRTANYGYTF	TGTGCTAGTGGTTTTCGGACAGCCAACTATGGCTACACCTTC
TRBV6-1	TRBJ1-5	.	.	CASSEGTGLSDQPQHF	TGTGCCAGCAGTGAAGGAACCGGGCTAAGCGATCAGCCCCAGCATTTT
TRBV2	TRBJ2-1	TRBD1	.	CASNSDRGKSSEQFF	TGTGCCAGCAATTCCGACAGGGGGAAGTCAAGTGAGCAGTTCTTC
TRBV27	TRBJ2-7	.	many	CASSYGVPYEQYF	TGTGCCAGCAGTTACGGGGTCCCCTACGAGCAGTACTTC
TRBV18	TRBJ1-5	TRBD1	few	CASSPAATGGSGGNQPQHF	TGTGCCAGCTCACCGGCTGCGACAGGGGGAAGCGGAGGCAATCAGCCCCAGCATTTT
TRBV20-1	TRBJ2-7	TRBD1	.	CSAREPRQGYEQYF	TGCAGTGCTAGAGAGCCGAGACAGGGCTACGAGCAGTACTTC
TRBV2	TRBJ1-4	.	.	CASGRIATNEKLFF	TGTGCCAGCGGCAGAATTGCAACTAATGAAAAACTGTTTTTT
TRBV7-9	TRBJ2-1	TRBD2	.	CASSLSTSGRGDEQFF	TGTGCCAGCAGCTTATCGACTAGCGGGAGGGGCGATGAGCAGTTCTTC
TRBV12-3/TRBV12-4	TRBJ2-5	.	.	CASSSPRRGQETQYF	TGTGCCAGCAGTTCGCCCCGTAGAGGACAAGAGACCCAGTACTTC